The 25 T cell receptor beta chains below were found in one sample sequenced in a study of tumor-infiltrating lymphocytes in primary liver carcinoma. The study extracted blood RNA from unsorted whole blood and also extracted germline DNA. Reverse transcription of 500 to 650 ng total RNA with a constant-region primer produced TCR beta cDNA. Each TCR beta library was derived from three nested multiplex PCR rounds that employed slightly modified ARM-PCR. The first two PCR rounds used TRBV1-TRBV30 primers with a Cbeta primer, 9 to 10 cycles each. One entry per CDR3 protein results from TCRdb running MiXCR on the multiplex PCR reads. The table records 310,000 or so distinct CDR3 sequences, 50% to 75% of them present only once. Sequenced input: peripheral blood. These receptors were collected from a woman in her twenties or thirties with primary liver carcinoma and hepatitis B virus infection.

The chain recombines TRBV6-1 with TRBJ2-1, with D perhaps matching TRBD1 (5 bases). Germline CDR1 MNHNS, CDR2 SASEGT. V shed 6 bases and J shed 8 bases, with 11 bases lying between them. CDR3 size: 12 residues. The CDR3 nucleotides read TGTGCCAGCAGGTCAGACAGCCATGAGCAGTTCTTC. Translated, it gives CASRSDSHEQFF.

Regarding this clonotype: A much more abundant neighbour one base away suggests this may be a read error. The rearrangement links TRBV29-1 to TRBJ2-3; D is unclear. The CDR3 extends over 14 amino acids. Germline V lookup: CDR1 SQVTM, CDR2 ANQGSEA. Trimming stripped 1 base from V and 0 bases from J, with 8 bases between. The CDR3 is CSVEGLVSTDTQYF. The DNA for the CDR3 is TGCAGCGTTGAAGGCCTAGTAAGCACAGATACGCAGTATTTT.

This clonotype was detected ten times or more. This sequence joins TRBV6-5 and TRBJ2-5, with 7 nucleotides matching TRBD2. The ends lost 3 bases at V and 7 bases at J; junction bases unmatched: 11. The CDR3 is 15 amino acids. CDR1 is MNHEY, CDR2 SVGAGI, per germline. CDR3 sequence: CASSYAGRGSMTQYF. In DNA form, the CDR3 reads TGTGCCAGCAGTTATGCTGGTCGCGGGAGCATGACCCAGTACTTC.

Turning to this clonotype: Relative to the germline gene, one junction end is altered; a read error may explain this. This chain joins TRBV29-1 and TRBJ2-7, with TRBD1 identical over 9 bases. CDR1 is SQVTM and CDR2 is ANQGSEA in the germline V gene. The CDR3 is 14 amino acids. CDR3 DNA sequence: TGCAGCGTTGAACATTGGGACAGGGACAACGAGCGGTACTTC. This sequence encodes CSVEHWDRDNERYF.

The V gene is TRBV6-5, the J gene TRBJ2-1, with 7 positions matching TRBD1. Unmatched junction bases numbered 10, after V lost 4 bases and J lost 7 bases. This CDR3 has 15 residues. The germline CDR1 and CDR2 sequences are MNHEY and SVGAGI. CDR3 region: CASSCFLPQGNEQFF. The CDR3, as DNA: TGTGCCAGCAGTTGCTTCCTTCCACAGGGGAATGAGCAGTTCTTC.

This clonotype appeared many times. V and J are TRBV5-4 and TRBJ1-1, with D possibly matching TRBD1 (5 bases). V was shortened by 4 bases and J by 2 bases, with 15 bases between the two germline ends. The CDR3 spans 15 residues. CDR1 and CDR2 from the germline V gene are SGHNT and YYREEE (reference sequence). CDR3: CASSPNPDSNTEAFF. In DNA form, the CDR3 reads TGTGCCAGCAGCCCCAACCCAGACAGTAACACTGAAGCTTTCTTT.

This clonotype occurred many times. V and J are TRBV12-3 or TRBV12-4 and TRBJ2-7; D may correspond to TRBD1 or TRBD2 (5 bases each). The CDR3 is made up of 12 amino acids. V lost 3 bases to trimming and J lost 10 bases, with 13 bases between them. The chain's CDR3 is CASSLLGTAQYF. The CDR3 nucleotides are TGTGCCAGCAGTTTGCTAGGGACCGCTCAGTACTTC.

As for this clonotype: Compared with germline, one end of the junction differs, possibly owing to a read error. This chain joins TRBV28 and TRBJ2-7, with D possibly matching TRBD1 (6 bases). There are 15 residues in the CDR3. Germline V gene data show CDR1 as MDHEN and CDR2 as SYDVKM. The chain's CDR3 is CASSREVRGDYEQCF. In DNA form, the CDR3 reads TGTGCCAGCAGTCGAGAGGTCAGGGGAGACTACGAGCAGTGCTTC. The variable domain in full, with the rest retrieved from reference TRBV28 and TRBJ2-7, is DVKVTQSSRYLVKRTGEKVFLECVQDMDHENMFWYRQDPGLGLRLIYFSYDVKMKEKGDIPEGYSVSREKKERFSLILESASTNQTSMYLCASSREVRGDYEQCFGPGTRLTVT.

This clonotype has only a few counts. The chain employs TRBV28 and TRBJ2-7, with D hard to call. V lost 7 bases to trimming and J lost 5 bases, with 18 bases between them. CDR1 is MDHEN and CDR2 is SYDVKM in the germline V gene. The CDR3 is 14 residues long. The CDR3 sequence is CASKAERSTNEQYF. The CDR3 nucleotides read TGTGCCAGCAAGGCCGAGCGCTCGACAAACGAGCAGTACTTC.

The sample holds one count of this clonotype. One junction end disagrees with the germline gene, perhaps due to a read error. The chain carries TRBV11-2 and TRBJ1-1; tentatively, D is TRBD1 (6 bases). The length of the CDR3 is 13 residues. Germline CDR1 and CDR2: SGHAT and FQNNGV. The CDR3 coding sequence is TGTGCCAACAGCCCGGGACGGGACACTGAAGTTTTCTTT. The encoded protein is CANSPGRDTEVFF. Drawing the rest from reference TRBV11-2 and TRBJ1-1, the complete variable domain is EAGVAQSPRYKIIEKRQSVAFWCNPISGHATLYWYQQILGQGPKLLIQFQNNGVVDDSQLPKDRFSAERLKGVDSTLKIQPAKLEDSAVYLCANSPGRDTEVFFGQGTRLTVV.

This clonotype was counted a few times. The CDR3 bases are TGCGCCAGCAGCCAAGGACCCACCCCCTACAATGAGCAGTTCTTC. It is translated as CASSQGPTPYNEQFF. The J gene is TRBJ2-1, the V gene TRBV4-3, with no clear D. The germline V gene has CDR1 LGHNA and CDR2 YSLEER. The CDR3 sequence is 15 residues long. The V and J ends lost 1 base and 2 bases respectively, with 9 bases between them.

To note about this clonotype: Just one base apart from a much larger clone, this may be a read error. DNA for the CDR3: TGCAGCATTGAAGGGTGGACAGGGACCTACGAGCAGTACTTC. It is translated as CSIEGWTGTYEQYF. J is TRBJ2-7 and V is TRBV29-1, with 8 bases lining up with TRBD1. The V gene's germline CDR1 is SQVTM and CDR2 ANQGSEA. The CDR3 covers 14 residues.

In the case of this clonotype: A junction end diverges from the germline sequence, so it may reflect a read error. This chain joins TRBV6-5 and TRBJ2-7, with 7 bases that match TRBD2. Germline V gene lookup returns CDR1 MNHEY and CDR2 SVGAGI. The CDR3 extends over 15 amino acids. The CDR3 region is CDSSKGRGTSYEQYF. DNA for the CDR3: TGTGACAGCAGCAAAGGGCGGGGGACGTCCTACGAGCAGTACTTC.

V is TRBV4-1 and J is TRBJ2-7, with D possibly being TRBD1 or TRBD2 (5 bases each). This CDR3 is 15 amino acids long. In germline, CDR1 is MGHRA, CDR2 YSYEKL. The V end lost 4 bases, the J end lost 7 bases, and 20 bases lay between the germline ends. The DNA of the CDR3 is TGCGCCAGCAGCCCTTTGGGGGAGACAACTGGTGAGCAGTACTTC. It encodes CASSPLGETTGEQYF.

A remark on this clonotype: A much larger clonotype is one base distant, so this may be a read error. The chain has TRBV6-2 or TRBV6-3 and TRBJ2-7; weak D call: TRBD2 (5 bases). The germline V gene has CDR1 MNHEY and CDR2 SVGEGT. V was shortened by 6 bases and J by 6 bases, with 21 bases between the two germline ends. CDR3 length equals 15 residues. Written as DNA, the CDR3 is TGTGCCAGCAGAAACACAAGCGCGAGGGCCGTCGAGCAGTACTTC. It translates to CASRNTSARAVEQYF.

This clonotype has a handful of counts. This rearrangement joins TRBV5-1 to TRBJ2-5; TRBD1 matches at 9 bases. Germline V gene sequence: CDR1 SGHRS, CDR2 YFSETQ. With 6 bases clipped from V and 5 bases from J, the junction kept 5 bases outside the gene matches. The CDR3 has 13 residues. CDR3 protein: CASKQGAQETQYF. CDR3 DNA: TGCGCCAGCAAACAGGGGGCGCAGGAGACCCAGTACTTC. Full variable domain (missing parts from reference TRBV5-1 and TRBJ2-5): KAGVTQTPRYLIKTRGQQVTLSCSPISGHRSVSWYQQTPGQGLQFLFEYFSETQRNKGNFPGRFSGRQFSNSRSEMNVSTLELGDSALYLCASKQGAQETQYFGPGTRLLVL.

In DNA, the CDR3 is TGTGCCAACCAGCCCACCACATGGGGGGAGCAGTACTTC. Amino acids: CANQPTTWGEQYF. The genes are TRBV6-1 and TRBJ2-7; D assignment may be TRBD1 or TRBD2 (5 bases each). The CDR3 length is 13 residues. Germline V gene data show CDR1 as MNHNS and CDR2 as SASEGT. Trimming shortened V by 10 bases and J by 7 bases, and 20 bases separated the two germline ends.

A word on this clonotype: This may come from a read error, since a much larger clone is one base off. Because the CDR3 is missing its conserved closing phenylalanine or tryptophan, this is likely a read error. The DNA is omitted, as the CDR3 cannot be located on it reliably, and the CDR3 follows TCRdb's listing. The chain combines TRBV6-2 or TRBV6-3 with TRBJ2-4; the table names TRBD1, a call not compared with the DNA. CDR1 is MNHEY and CDR2 is SVGEGT in the germline V gene. Inclusive of both ends, the CDR3 amounts to 12 amino acids. CDR3: CVSNDPGTGPHL.

Concerning this clonotype: Its ends do not fully match the called genes, so a read error is possible. The chain employs TRBV10-3 and TRBJ2-7; D is unresolved. CDR1 is ENHRY, CDR2 SYGVKD, per germline. The CDR3 covers 11 residues. CDR3 residues: CVISPLYEQYF. CDR3 in DNA: TGTGTCATCAGCCCTCTATACGAGCAGTACTTC.

Points on this clonotype: The junction departs from the called germline gene at one end, perhaps through a read error. The chain has TRBV4-1 and TRBJ2-3, with 10 positions matching TRBD2. Germline CDR1 is MGHRA and CDR2 is YSYEKL. The CDR3 runs to 15 residues. The CDR3 coding sequence is TGCGTCAGCAGCCAAGGACTAGCGGATACAGATACGCAGTATTTT. It encodes CVSSQGLADTDTQYF.

There are a few counts of this clonotype. The chain employs TRBV7-8 and TRBJ1-2; TRBD1 is a possible D gene (5 bases). The CDR3 contains 15 residues. The V gene's germline CDR1 is SGHVS and CDR2 FQNEAQ. V was cut by 5 bases and J by 1 base, with 14 bases left in between. The CDR3 protein is CASSVREGLNYGYTF. The CDR3 DNA is TGTGCCAGCAGCGTACGTGAGGGGCTTAACTATGGCTACACCTTC. The whole variable domain, filled in from reference TRBV7-8 and TRBJ1-2, reads GAGVSQSPRYKVAKRGQDVALRCDPISGHVSLFWYQQALGQGPEFLTYFQNEAQLDKSGLPSDRFFAERPEGSVSTLKIQRTQQEDSAVYLCASSVREGLNYGYTFGSGTRLTVV.

This chain uses TRBV5-1 with TRBJ1-2; 8 nucleotides align to TRBD1. This CDR3 has 15 amino acids. From germline, CDR1 is SGHRS and CDR2 YFSETQ. V shed 1 base and J 3 bases; nucleotides not matched to a gene: 5. The CDR3 nucleotides read TGCGCCAGCAGCTTGCAGGCAGGGGGCGACTATGGCTACACCTTC. Its translation is CASSLQAGGDYGYTF. The whole variable domain, remainder taken from reference TRBV5-1 and TRBJ1-2, is KAGVTQTPRYLIKTRGQQVTLSCSPISGHRSVSWYQQTPGQGLQFLFEYFSETQRNKGNFPGRFSGRQFSNSRSEMNVSTLELGDSALYLCASSLQAGGDYGYTFGSGTRLTVV.

This clonotype has at least ten counts. The J gene is TRBJ2-7, the V gene TRBV29-1; weak D call: TRBD1 (5 bases). Trimming removed 6 bases from V and 4 bases from J, with 16 bases in between. The CDR3 contains 13 residues. Germline values: CDR1 SQVTM, CDR2 ANQGSEA. The CDR3 DNA is TGCAGCGTACATACAGGCCGCGCGTACGAGCAGTACTTC. It specifies CSVHTGRAYEQYF.

About this clonotype: One end of the junction fails to match germline, which may point to a read error. V gene TRBV11-2 combines with J gene TRBJ2-5; the D gene is possibly TRBD1 (6 bases). Germline CDR1 reads SGHAT; CDR2 reads FQNNGV. The CDR3 contains 14 residues. The CDR3 DNA reads TGTGTCAGCAGCACGACAGGTAACCAAGAGACCCAGTACTTC. It codes for CVSSTTGNQETQYF.

This chain joins TRBV29-1 and TRBJ2-7, with D possibly matching TRBD2 (5 bases). The ends were cut back, 4 bases at V and 6 bases at J, with 16 bases in the middle. Germline V gives CDR1 SQVTM, CDR2 ANQGSEA. The CDR3 spans 13 residues. The CDR3 loop reads CSVGTGFEGEQYF. CDR3 coding DNA: TGCAGCGTTGGGACGGGGTTCGAAGGCGAGCAGTACTTC.